The clone carrying this T cell receptor beta chain was recorded many times. Its antigen is not identified. This specimen comes from a study of neurological immune-mediated disorders. The study's findings and limits: The most TCR clonal expansion was seen in HTLV-1-associated myelopathy, whereas the least was seen in multiple sclerosis, below the level in healthy controls. No expanded-clone CDR3 amino acid sequence recurred across subjects, suggesting private TCR-beta repertoires.

Synthesis of cDNA used 5'RACE (with 10-nucleotide random UMIs). TCRdb itself ran the 5' RACE reads through MiXCR, one entry per CDR3 protein. This sample yields over 55,000 distinct CDR3 sequences, of which around 10% are seen a single time; about 6.6% belongs to the top ten. Time point of the sample: longitudinal time-point 1 (baseline). The CDR3 runs 13 residues. V dropped 4 bases and J dropped 8 bases, with 15 bases sitting between them. Germline values: CDR1 SGHRS, CDR2 YFSETQ. Source material: PBMCs. This sequence joins TRBV5-1 and TRBJ1-1; D possibly corresponds to TRBD1 (5 bases). This clonotype was obtained from a male donor with HTLV-1-associated myelopathy (HAM/TSP). CDR3 coding DNA: TGCGCCAGCAGCGTTACCGGGACGGACGAAGCTTTCTTT. Its translation: CASSVTGTDEAFF.